This TCR beta chain stems from a study of T cells in Graves' hyperthyroidism and ophthalmopathy. Overall study results and limits: Peripheral blood also featured most of the thyroid clonotypes expanded above 0.001. The model foresaw ophthalmopathy a median approximately 6.3 months prior to onset.

The CDR3 consists of 15 residues. V lost 3 bases, J lost 0 bases, and 9 bases lay in between. Germline V CDR1 and CDR2: MGHDK, SYGVNS. Amplification of TCR beta CDR3 regions used RNA as the template. Using the HTBI primer set, a first-round RT-PCR was run on the TCR CDR3. Each CDR3 protein gets one entry after TCRdb re-called the multiplex PCR reads with MiXCR. Seen here are 300,000 to 450,000 distinct CDR3 sequences, about 13% observed once, and the top ten hold around 9.2%. About this clonotype itself: As yet, its antigen is unknown.

Those with hyperthyroidism were 18 to 65 years old, newly diagnosed, and ill for under 2 months. Sequences were obtained from blood. The receptor's source is a woman between 18 and 29 years old with Graves' hyperthyroidism. This chain links TRBV25-1 with TRBJ2-4, with D unresolved. The CDR3 DNA sequence: TGTGCCAGCAGTGATGTTCGTATAGCCAAAAACATTCAGTACTTC. Its protein is CASSDVRIAKNIQYF.